The source of this TCR beta chain is a study of T cell responses to AZD1222 COVID-19 vaccine. General study results and limits: Rises in breadth and depth of Spike-specific TCRs came after two AZD1222 doses.

Comments on this clone: Its antigen is not identified.

TCRdb's table, derived via immunoSEQ multiplex PCR, lists solely in-frame clones and lacks some. Among about 90,000 clones listed, 86% were seen once. CDR1 is SQVTM, CDR2 ANQGSEA, per germline. The CDR3 runs 16 residues. V was shortened by 4 bases and J by 6 bases, with 25 bases between the two germline ends. The chain combines TRBV29-1 with TRBJ2-7; D is possibly TRBD2 (6 bases). The input for sequencing was peripheral blood, taken on day 0 of AZD1222 vaccination. The sequence derives from an adult in good health. The CDR3 reads CSVVYQGASAFGEQYF. In DNA form, the CDR3 reads TGCAGCGTTGTCTATCAGGGAGCTAGCGCATTCGGCGAGCAGTACTTC.